One and the same sample provided the 30 T cell receptor beta chains below, sequenced in a study of early T cells in non-severe SARS-CoV-2 infection. TCRdb itself ran the 5' RACE reads through MiXCR, one entry per CDR3 protein. Among 45,000 to 55,000 distinct CDR3 sequences listed, less than 15% were seen once. Sequenced input: whole blood. These receptors were obtained from an adult who was a healthcare worker with PCR-confirmed SARS-CoV-2 infection or an uninfected control (not recorded which).

The genes are TRBV29-1 and TRBJ1-5, with D possibly matching TRBD1 (6 bases). V was clipped by 5 bases and J by 7 bases, with 15 bases between them. There are 13 residues in the CDR3. Looked up from germline, CDR1 is SQVTM and CDR2 is ANQGSEA. The CDR3 nucleotides read TGCAGCGTTCGAAAGGGGGACGGACAGCCCCAGCATTTT. Translation: CSVRKGDGQPQHF.

This chain uses TRBV7-6 with TRBJ2-3; a possible D gene is TRBD1 (5 bases). The germline V gene has CDR1 SGHVS and CDR2 FNYEAQ. The CDR3 consists of 15 residues. Trimming pared 2 bases from V and 0 bases from J, leaving 9 bases between. The CDR3 region has the DNA TGTGCCAGCAGCTTACAGGGCCTAAGCACAGATACGCAGTATTTT. It encodes CASSLQGLSTDTQYF.

This chain connects TRBV7-3 to TRBJ1-6; tentative D call: TRBD1 (5 bases). The CDR3 covers 15 residues. CDR1 and CDR2 (germline): SGHTA, FQGTGA. V dropped 1 base and J dropped 9 bases, with 13 bases sitting between them. The CDR3: CASSLNLSGTSPLHF. CDR3 nucleotides: TGTGCCAGCAGCTTAAATCTATCTGGGACTTCACCCCTCCACTTT.

The chain is built from TRBV29-1 and TRBJ1-1; D gene uncertain. This CDR3 spans 10 amino acids. V lost 7 bases and J lost 4, with 7 bases in between. CDR1 and CDR2 (germline): SQVTM, ANQGSEA. CDR3 bases: TGCAGCGGGTTTGGCACTGAAGCTTTCTTT. Protein: CSGFGTEAFF.

In its sample, this clonotype was seen a few times. CDR3 loop: CASSYAGFEQYF. CDR3 in DNA: TGCGCCAGCAGTTACGCCGGGTTCGAGCAGTACTTC. V is TRBV4-1 and J is TRBJ2-7; no clear D gene. The CDR3 runs 12 residues. Deletions cut 6 bases from V and 6 bases from J, with 12 bases between. CDR1 and CDR2 (germline): MGHRA, YSYEKL.

V gene TRBV19 combines with J gene TRBJ1-1, with TRBD1 matching 12 bases. Germline V lookup: CDR1 LNHDA, CDR2 SQIVND (reference sequence). V lost 6 bases to trimming and J lost 6 bases; unmatched junction nucleotides: 8. The CDR3 runs to 15 residues. In DNA form, the CDR3 reads TGTGCCAGTAGGTCCGGGACAGGGGGCTACGCTGAAGCTTTCTTT. The encoded protein is CASRSGTGGYAEAFF.

This clonotype was observed at least ten times. V is TRBV5-1 and J is TRBJ2-7; D unclear. V was cut by 0 bases and J by 7 bases, with 8 bases left in between. Germline loops: CDR1 SGHRS, CDR2 YFSETQ. CDR3 size: 12 residues. The CDR3 coding sequence is TGCGCCAGCAGCTTGGGTCATAGGGAGCAGTACTTC. Translated: CASSLGHREQYF. The full variable domain, in which reference TRBV5-1 and TRBJ2-7 provide the parts outside the CDR3, is KAGVTQTPRYLIKTRGQQVTLSCSPISGHRSVSWYQQTPGQGLQFLFEYFSETQRNKGNFPGRFSGRQFSNSRSEMNVSTLELGDSALYLCASSLGHREQYFGPGTRLTVT.

This clonotype was seen many times. This rearrangement joins TRBV29-1 to TRBJ2-2, with D possibly TRBD1 on 6 matching bases. The CDR3 sequence is 12 residues long. V was clipped by 2 bases and J by 7 bases, with 8 bases between them. Germline CDR1 is SQVTM and CDR2 is ANQGSEA. The CDR3 is CSVESRGGELFF. The CDR3, as DNA: TGCAGCGTTGAAAGCAGGGGCGGGGAGCTGTTTTTT.

In this sample, this clonotype turned up many times. V and J are TRBV19 and TRBJ2-2; D possibly corresponds to TRBD1 (6 bases). Germline CDR1 and CDR2: LNHDA and SQIVND (reference sequence). The V and J ends lost 1 base and 6 bases respectively, with 15 bases between them. This CDR3 region has 16 residues. In DNA, the CDR3 is TGTGCCAGTAGTATAGTTGGAGGACAGCCTCCCGGGGAGCTGTTTTTT. Translation gives CASSIVGGQPPGELFF.

Ten or more counts support this clonotype. The rearrangement links TRBV18 to TRBJ2-7, with no clear D. This CDR3 contains 11 residues. Deletions cut 3 bases from V and 4 bases from J, with 4 bases between. CDR1 and CDR2 from the germline V gene are KGHSH and LQKENI. The CDR3 region is CASSPQYEQYF. CDR3 sequence (DNA): TGTGCCAGCTCACCCCAGTACGAGCAGTACTTC.

J is TRBJ2-7 and V is TRBV12-5; D gene unclear. Germline V lookup: CDR1 LGHNT, CDR2 FRNRAP. Deletions cut 7 bases from V and 5 bases from J, with 9 bases between. The CDR3 sequence is 11 residues long. The CDR3 DNA reads as TGTGCTAGTGCCGTGATAAACGAGCAGTACTTC. It is translated as CASAVINEQYF.

The rearrangement joins TRBV25-1 to TRBJ1-2; D is ambiguous. The CDR3 is 14 amino acids. CDR1 is MGHDK, CDR2 SYGVNS, per germline. V was trimmed by 2 bases and J by 4 bases, leaving 11 bases between them. The CDR3 nucleotides read TGTGCCAGCAGTGAAGTGCTAGGGATCTATGGCTACACCTTC. Protein sequence: CASSEVLGIYGYTF.

The V and J genes are TRBV7-9 and TRBJ2-1; D may be TRBD2 (5 bases). From germline, CDR1 is SEHNR and CDR2 FQNEAQ (reference sequence). The CDR3 runs to 17 residues. The V and J ends lost 0 bases and 4 bases respectively, with 16 bases between them. The CDR3 DNA sequence: TGTGCCAGCAGCTTAGCCCCGACGGCAGGAGGTTACAATGAGCAGTTCTTC. It translates to CASSLAPTAGGYNEQFF. The full variable domain, completed using reference TRBV7-9 and TRBJ2-1, is DTGVSQNPRHKITKRGQNVTFRCDPISEHNRLYWYRQTLGQGPEFLTYFQNEAQLEKSRLLSDRFSAERPKGSFSTLEIQRTEQGDSAMYLCASSLAPTAGGYNEQFFGPGTRLTVL.

The V and J genes are TRBV4-2 and TRBJ1-2; tentative D call: TRBD1 (5 bases). Germline values: CDR1 LGHNA, CDR2 YNFKEQ. This CDR3 contains 15 residues. V shed 5 bases and J shed 5 bases, with 18 bases lying between them. In nucleotides, the CDR3 is TGTGCCAGCAGCGAAGCATGGGGCTCCCCATATGGCTACACCTTC. Its protein is CASSEAWGSPYGYTF.

This clonotype was detected many times. The chain recombines TRBV12-3 or TRBV12-4 with TRBJ2-3; TRBD2 matches 9 bases. The V segment lost 5 bases and the J segment 1 base; nucleotides outside the gene matches: 4. CDR3 length: 15 amino acids. CDR3 nucleotide sequence: TGTGCCAGCAGTCAGACTAGCGGCCGCACAGATACGCAGTATTTT. Translating gives CASSQTSGRTDTQYF.

This chain joins TRBV18 and TRBJ2-3; D possibly uses TRBD1 or TRBD2 (5 bases each). V lost 4 bases, J lost 5 bases, and 16 bases lay in between. In germline, CDR1 is KGHSH, CDR2 LQKENI. The length of the CDR3 is 15 residues. The CDR3 DNA reads TGTGCCAGCTCACAGAGGAGAGGGGTGCAAGATACGCAGTATTTT. It is translated as CASSQRRGVQDTQYF.

This clonotype has ten or more counts. This chain joins TRBV15 and TRBJ1-2; D is perhaps TRBD1 (5 bases). Germline CDR1 and CDR2: LNHNV and YYDKDF (reference sequence). CDR3 size: 16 residues. With 0 bases removed from V and 1 base from J, the gap between germline ends came to 12 bases. The CDR3 DNA is TGTGCCACCAGCAGAGAGGCGACAGCAAATAACTATGGCTACACCTTC. Translated: CATSREATANNYGYTF.

This clonotype was seen many times. The V and J genes are TRBV19 and TRBJ2-5, with D perhaps matching TRBD2 (6 bases). V was clipped by 9 bases and J by 1 base, with 12 bases between them. The CDR3 has 13 amino acids. The V gene's germline CDR1 is LNHDA and CDR2 SQIVND (reference sequence). CDR3 DNA: TGTGCCAGCGGGGGACTTTTCCAAGAGACCCAGTACTTC. It yields the protein CASGGLFQETQYF.

In its sample, this clonotype was seen a few times. This chain connects TRBV28 to TRBJ1-5; the D is unclear. CDR1 MDHEN and CDR2 SYDVKM come from the germline V gene. Trimming pared 5 bases from V and 3 bases from J, leaving 26 bases between. The CDR3 contains 19 residues. As DNA, the CDR3 is TGTGCCAGCAGTCCGATACCCGGGGAGGGTGGTATCGTCAATCAGCCCCAGCATTTT. The encoded protein is CASSPIPGEGGIVNQPQHF.

J is TRBJ1-4 and V is TRBV20-1, with D uncertain. V was cut by 4 bases and J by 8 bases, with 11 bases left in between. In germline, CDR1 is DFQATT, CDR2 SNEGSKA (reference sequence). CDR3 length equals 12 residues. The CDR3 is CSATGIGEKLFF. The CDR3 DNA follows: TGCAGTGCTACTGGGATCGGGGAAAAACTGTTTTTT.

This clonotype has at least ten counts. V and J are TRBV7-2 and TRBJ2-1; possibly TRBD2 for D (5 bases). Germline CDR1 SGHTA, CDR2 FQGNSA. This CDR3 comprises 17 residues. V was shortened by 4 bases and J by 0 bases, with 16 bases between the two germline ends. The CDR3 region has the DNA TGTGCCAGCAGCTACTTGCTTAGGAGCGGCTCCTACAATGAGCAGTTCTTC. This gives the protein CASSYLLRSGSYNEQFF.

Only a few counts were recorded for this clonotype. CDR3 bases: TGCAGCGTTTCGATATCCCTCGAGTCTTTCTTT. This sequence encodes CSVSISLESFF. The chain combines TRBV29-1 with TRBJ1-1, with D unclear. Trimming shortened V by 5 bases and J by 12 bases, and 16 bases separated the two germline ends. The CDR3 is 11 amino acids. Germline lookup yields CDR1 SQVTM and CDR2 ANQGSEA.

This clonotype has just a few counts. Here the CDR3 reads CASRTSGRQDTQYF. The CDR3 DNA follows: TGCGCCAGCAGGACTAGCGGGAGACAAGATACGCAGTATTTT. The chain couples TRBV10-2 to TRBJ2-3; 12 nucleotides match TRBD2. In germline, CDR1 is WSHSY, CDR2 SAAADI. V shed 6 bases and J 5 bases; nucleotides not matched to a gene: 3. The CDR3 spans 14 residues.

This clonotype was seen only a few times. CDR3 nucleotides: TGTGCCAGCAGTGAAGTCAGAGGGACCCAGTACTTC. Its protein is CASSEVRGTQYF. The genes are TRBV2 and TRBJ2-5, with D unclear. CDR1 SNHLY and CDR2 FYNNEI come from the germline V gene. The CDR3 sequence is 12 residues long. V shed 1 base and J shed 7 bases, with 7 bases lying between them.

This clonotype was detected many times. The gene calls are TRBV18 and TRBJ1-1; D gene unclear. V was clipped by 5 bases and J by 4 bases, with 20 bases between them. Germline lookup yields CDR1 KGHSH and CDR2 LQKENI. This CDR3 region has 16 residues. The CDR3 region is CASSGNSGKGGTEAFF. As DNA, the CDR3 is TGTGCCAGCTCAGGGAACTCCGGGAAGGGAGGCACTGAAGCTTTCTTT.

This chain's CDR3 is CASSPVDINYGYTF. The CDR3 bases are TGTGCCAGCTCACCAGTTGACATAAACTATGGCTACACCTTC. This chain connects TRBV18 to TRBJ1-2; D call uncertain. Per germline, CDR1 KGHSH and CDR2 LQKENI. V was cut by 2 bases and J by 2 bases, with 9 bases left in between. The CDR3 consists of 14 residues.

This clonotype was recorded many times. The V and J genes are TRBV5-1 and TRBJ2-1; D possibly corresponds to TRBD2 (5 bases). Germline V gene sequence: CDR1 SGHRS, CDR2 YFSETQ. V lost 4 bases and J 0 bases, leaving 14 bases between the germline ends. The CDR3 has 16 amino acids. CDR3 residues: CASSPRGLSSYNEQFF. The CDR3 DNA follows: TGCGCCAGCAGCCCCCGAGGACTTTCCTCCTACAATGAGCAGTTCTTC.

This chain uses TRBV2 with TRBJ2-5; the match to TRBD1 covers 7 bases. Trimming cost V 5 bases and J 4 bases; bases outside gene matches: 7. The CDR3 is 14 residues long. Germline V gene lookup returns CDR1 SNHLY and CDR2 FYNNEI. CDR3 sequence: CASSPTGAVETQYF. The CDR3 DNA reads as TGTGCCAGCAGTCCTACAGGGGCTGTAGAGACCCAGTACTTC. The whole variable domain, remainder taken from reference TRBV2 and TRBJ2-5, is EPEVTQTPSHQVTQMGQEVILRCVPISNHLYFYWYRQILGQKVEFLVSFYNNEISEKSEIFDDQFSVERPDGSNFTLKIRSTKLEDSAMYFCASSPTGAVETQYFGPGTRLLVL.

This clonotype was picked up many times. The V and J genes are TRBV6-5 and TRBJ2-5, with 7 bases identical to TRBD1. The junction had 11 bases not matched to a gene; V was cut back by 5 bases and J by 5 bases. From germline, CDR1 is MNHEY and CDR2 SVGAGI. The CDR3 spans 15 residues. The CDR3 is CASSPLRGLVETQYF. Here the CDR3 DNA reads TGTGCCAGCAGTCCACTGAGGGGGCTGGTGGAGACCCAGTACTTC.

To note about this clonotype: Given a much more abundant clone one base away, this may be a read error. The rearrangement joins TRBV28 to TRBJ1-4; D possibly corresponds to TRBD1 (6 bases). Germline CDR1 is MDHEN and CDR2 is SYDVKM. The CDR3 totals 15 residues. The DNA for the CDR3 is TGTGCCAGCAGCTGGGGGCCCCGACGAAATGGAAAACTGTTTTTT. It encodes CASSWGPRRNGKLFF. The full variable domain, in which reference TRBV28 and TRBJ1-4 provide the parts outside the CDR3, is DVKVTQSSRYLVKRTGEKVFLECVQDMDHENMFWYRQDPGLGLRLIYFSYDVKMKEKGDIPEGYSVSREKKERFSLILESASTNQTSMYLCASSWGPRRNGKLFFGSGTQLSVL.